The TCR beta chain described here comes from a study of T and B cells in COVID-19 patients. Study-wide context: Most recovered patients had mild to moderate COVID-19 treated as outpatients. Comorbidities linked to unfavorable COVID-19 outcome were present in about 90% of the 20 active-infection patients. General study results and limits: Patients with COVID-19 reportedly showed strongly skewed T cell receptor beta variable and joining gene usage.

The CDR3 contains 17 residues. Deletions cut 2 bases from V and 3 bases from J, with 17 bases between. In germline, CDR1 is SGHDT, CDR2 YYEEEE. BIOMED2 TRB-A/B primer pools were used in multiplex TRB PCR. TCRdb re-derived calls from the multiplex PCR reads in MiXCR, one entry per CDR3 protein. The data contain approximately 8,300 distinct CDR3 sequences, 30% to 45% of them singletons. This clonotype was observed a handful of times. Its antigen remains unidentified. TRB was amplified from about 260-540 ng of blood genomic DNA. The chain couples TRBV5-6 to TRBJ2-2, with D possibly matching TRBD2 (6 bases). The sequenced sample was blood. This receptor was identified in a human donor with active COVID-19. CDR3 nucleotides: TGTGCCAGCAGCTTACCCGCTTCGGGACTGTACACCGGGGAGCTGTTTTTT. Translating gives CASSLPASGLYTGELFF.